These 13 T cell receptor beta chains were all obtained from the same sample, sequenced in a study of shared clonotypes between healthy human individuals. The protocol was immunoSEQ multiplex PCR, while the TCRdb copy is restricted to in-frame clones and leaves out a portion. This sample has 2,100,000 or so clones, with approximately 96% found just once. What was sequenced was naive CD4+ T cells sorted from blood. Subset noted: CD45RA+ positively selected. Every receptor here comes from a man younger than 35 in good health.

In this sample, this clone turned up a few times. The chain combines TRBV10-1 with TRBJ2-7; the match to TRBD2 covers 16 bases. CDR3 length equals 17 residues. Germline assignment: CDR1 WNHNN and CDR2 SYGVQD (reference sequence). Trimming cost V 4 bases and J 2 bases; bases outside gene matches: 5. CDR3 sequence reads: CASSAGLAGGKTYEQYF. In DNA, the CDR3 is TGCGCCAGCAGTGCGGGACTAGCGGGAGGGAAAACCTACGAGCAGTACTTC.

This chain links TRBV5-6 with TRBJ1-3, with TRBD1 as a possible D gene (5 bases). V was pared by 3 bases and J by 2 bases, with 9 bases between. Germline CDR1 reads SGHDT; CDR2 reads YYEEEE. The CDR3 totals 14 residues. CDR3 protein: CASSSVDTGNTIYF. The CDR3 DNA follows: TGTGCCAGCAGCTCGGTGGACACTGGAAACACCATATATTTT.

The rearrangement uses TRBV2 and TRBJ1-2; 7 nucleotides align to TRBD1. CDR1 and CDR2 (germline): SNHLY, FYNNEI. The CDR3 consists of 13 residues. V trimming: 7 bases; J trimming: 7 bases; junction bases outside the gene matches: 9. The CDR3 here is CASNQEGAGGYTF. The CDR3, as DNA: TGTGCCAGCAACCAAGAGGGGGCAGGTGGCTACACCTTC. Drawing the rest from reference TRBV2 and TRBJ1-2, the complete variable domain is EPEVTQTPSHQVTQMGQEVILRCVPISNHLYFYWYRQILGQKVEFLVSFYNNEISEKSEIFDDQFSVERPDGSNFTLKIRSTKLEDSAMYFCASNQEGAGGYTFGSGTRLTVV.

This sequence joins TRBV28 and TRBJ1-3; D call uncertain. Germline CDR1 MDHEN, CDR2 SYDVKM. Trimming left V 7 bases short and J 6 bases short, with 13 bases between. The CDR3 is 13 amino acids. The CDR3 region is CASINRDANTIYF. CDR3 bases: TGTGCCAGCATAAATAGGGATGCAAACACCATATATTTT. Together with reference TRBV28 and TRBJ1-3, the CDR3 gives the full variable domain: DVKVTQSSRYLVKRTGEKVFLECVQDMDHENMFWYRQDPGLGLRLIYFSYDVKMKEKGDIPEGYSVSREKKERFSLILESASTNQTSMYLCASINRDANTIYFGEGSWLTVV.

The V gene is TRBV6-6, the J gene TRBJ2-5; 7 positions agree with TRBD1. Per germline, CDR1 MNHNY and CDR2 SVGAGI (reference sequence). The CDR3 covers 16 residues. Trimming at V came to 9 bases and at J to 10 bases, leaving 23 bases not matched to a gene. The CDR3 sequence: CASLQTLADRLQGQYF. The CDR3 bases are TGTGCCAGTTTGCAGACACTTGCGGACAGGCTGCAGGGCCAGTACTTC.

The V and J genes are TRBV6-6 and TRBJ1-1; weak D call: TRBD1 (6 bases). V dropped 4 bases and J dropped 4 bases, with 13 bases sitting between them. Germline V gene data show CDR1 as MNHNY and CDR2 as SVGAGI (reference sequence). There are 14 residues in the CDR3. The CDR3 sequence: CASSSWGAGTEAFF. The DNA of the CDR3 is TGTGCCAGCAGTTCCTGGGGGGCTGGCACTGAAGCTTTCTTT.

About this clone itself: One end of the junction is discordant with germline, which a read error may explain. The V gene is TRBV7-8, the J gene TRBJ1-2, with D uncertain. The CDR3 length is 12 residues. Germline-derived CDR1 and CDR2 are SGHVS and FQNEAQ. The CDR3 is CASSLGVSSWAF. For the CDR3, the DNA is TGTGCCAGCAGCCTCGGCGTGTCCAGCTGGGCCTTC.

This clone has a single count. This rearrangement joins TRBV5-1 to TRBJ2-7, with D unresolved. Per the germline V gene, CDR1 is SGHRS and CDR2 is YFSETQ. This CDR3 has 13 residues. Deletions cut 4 bases from V and 2 bases from J, with 10 bases between. The CDR3 region is CASSQSPTYEQYF. In DNA form, the CDR3 reads TGCGCCAGCAGCCAGAGTCCTACCTACGAGCAGTACTTC.

This clone showed up just once. The rearrangement links TRBV5-1 to TRBJ2-1, with D maybe TRBD2 (5 bases). Germline lookup yields CDR1 SGHRS and CDR2 YFSETQ. V lost 3 bases, J lost 13 bases, and 11 bases lay in between. The CDR3 contains 11 residues. CDR3 sequence: CASSSTGLQFF. DNA for the CDR3: TGCGCCAGCAGCTCGACGGGATTACAGTTCTTC.

J is TRBJ1-6 and V is TRBV9, with D tentatively TRBD1 (6 bases). This CDR3 has 15 amino acids. V was trimmed by 6 bases and J by 4 bases, leaving 14 bases between them. CDR1 SGDLS and CDR2 YYNGEE come from the germline V gene. Written as DNA, the CDR3 is TGTGCCAGCACCCCGAGGGGGGATTATAATTCACCCCTCCACTTT. Protein: CASTPRGDYNSPLHF.

The rearrangement joins TRBV2 to TRBJ1-6; 8 nucleotides align to TRBD1. CDR1 and CDR2 from the germline V gene are SNHLY and FYNNEI. After removal of 8 bases from V and 6 bases from J, the junction contained 3 bases not matched to a gene. This CDR3 comprises 13 residues. The CDR3 is CASVQGGNSPLHF. The CDR3 region has the DNA TGTGCCAGCGTACAGGGGGGTAATTCACCCCTCCACTTT.

The chain employs TRBV6-5 and TRBJ2-7, with TRBD1 matching over 11 bases. V lost 8 bases and J lost 11; bases outside the gene matches: 14. The germline gives CDR1 MNHEY, CDR2 SVGAGI. This CDR3 is built from 14 residues. The CDR3 bases are TGTGCCAGCGGCCGGGACAGGGGGTCCCCAAAGGAGTACTTC. Translated: CASGRDRGSPKEYF.

V and J are TRBV7-9 and TRBJ1-2, with a tentative D call TRBD1 (6 bases). CDR1 and CDR2 from the germline V gene are SEHNR and FQNEAQ (reference sequence). Trimming left V 4 bases short and J 2 bases short, with 11 bases between. The CDR3 runs to 14 residues. CDR3 loop: CASSSTGINYGYTF. The CDR3 region has the DNA TGTGCCAGCAGCTCAACAGGGATAAACTATGGCTACACCTTC.